This T cell receptor beta chain was profiled in a study of cytomegalovirus exposure and HLA in healthy donors. The primer mix had 60 Vbeta and 13 Jbeta primers. Sequenced by immunoSEQ multiplex PCR; TCRdb stores in-frame clones only, minus some. The sample consists of some 130,000 clones, over 60% of them appearing once. The germline V and J ends were trimmed by 3 bases and 6 bases, with 9 bases remaining between them. The length of the CDR3 is 12 residues. Per germline, CDR1 KGHSH and CDR2 LQKENI. The clonotype comes from a man under 40 in good health and CMV-seronegative. The sequencing sample was made of PBMCs. The chain is built from TRBV18 and TRBJ2-7, with a weak D call TRBD1 (6 bases). The CDR3 region is CASSPRGGEQYF. The DNA for the CDR3 is TGTGCCAGCTCACCGAGAGGGGGCGAGCAGTACTTC.